The 8 T cell receptor beta chains presented below share a single source sample, sequenced in a study of radiotherapy plus CTLA-4 blockade in lung cancer. Data came from immunoSEQ multiplex PCR; TCRdb stores just in-frame clones and leaves some out. The data contain roughly 92,000 clones, about 90% of them singletons. The input for sequencing was peripheral blood, taken from a patient treated with radiotherapy plus ipilimumab. Source of these receptors: a human donor with non-small cell lung cancer who had a partial response to radiotherapy plus ipilimumab.

The table lists this clone with a few counts. The rearrangement links TRBV10-3 to TRBJ1-4; D ambiguous. Trimming pared 0 bases from V and 4 bases from J, leaving 6 bases between. Germline CDR1 reads ENHRY; CDR2 reads SYGVKD. The CDR3 runs 14 residues. As DNA, the CDR3 is TGTGCCATCAGTGAGTCCACAGTTAATGAAAAACTGTTTTTT. The encoded protein is CAISESTVNEKLFF.

The gene calls are TRBV14 and TRBJ2-1; 11 bases agree with TRBD2. V lost 6 bases and J lost 8; bases outside the gene matches: 18. This CDR3 is built from 18 residues. Per germline, CDR1 SGHDN and CDR2 FVKESK. CDR3 in DNA: TGTGCCAGCAGTGGACTAGCGGGCCTTGATCCTACGCCGGATGAGCAGTTCTTC. Protein: CASSGLAGLDPTPDEQFF.

V usage is TRBV11-1 and J usage is TRBJ1-1; 8 bases fit TRBD1. This CDR3 spans 12 amino acids. V lost 5 bases, J lost 7 bases, and 3 bases stayed unmatched. CDR1 is SGHAT and CDR2 is FQDESV in the germline V gene (reference sequence). This CDR3 is CASSEDRDEAFF. In DNA, the CDR3 is TGTGCCAGCAGCGAGGACAGGGATGAAGCTTTCTTT. Combining the CDR3 with reference TRBV11-1 and TRBJ1-1 gives the whole variable domain EAEVAQSPRYKITEKSQAVAFWCDPISGHATLYWYRQILGQGPELLVQFQDESVVDDSQLPKDRFSAERLKGVDSTLKIQPAELGDSAMYLCASSEDRDEAFFGQGTRLTVV.

This clone has only one observation. The J gene is TRBJ2-4, the V gene TRBV5-1; tentative D call: TRBD2 (6 bases). Germline V lookup: CDR1 SGHRS, CDR2 YFSETQ. This CDR3 is built from 15 residues. V gave up 4 bases and J gave up 3 bases, with 14 bases separating them. This chain's CDR3 is CASSPPGVGKNIQYF. In DNA, the CDR3 is TGCGCCAGCAGCCCCCCGGGAGTAGGCAAAAACATTCAGTACTTC.

The chain recombines TRBV5-6 with TRBJ2-1; a possible D gene is TRBD2 (6 bases). CDR1 is SGHDT, CDR2 YYEEEE, per germline. V was shortened by 4 bases and J by 8 bases, with 19 bases between the two germline ends. This CDR3 is 15 amino acids long. As DNA, the CDR3 is TGTGCCAGCAGCCCGGGACTGCCGAGTTTTGATGAGCAGTTCTTC. Encoded protein: CASSPGLPSFDEQFF.

The rearrangement uses TRBV7-2 and TRBJ2-5, with 9 nucleotides matching TRBD1. In germline, CDR1 is SGHTA, CDR2 FQGNSA. The CDR3 totals 14 residues. The J segment lost 9 bases and the V segment lost 6 bases, leaving 11 bases of the junction unmatched. CDR3 DNA sequence: TGTGCCAGCAGGGATAGGACAGGGGTCGGGGCCCAGTACTTC. It yields the protein CASRDRTGVGAQYF.

V is TRBV19 and J is TRBJ2-2, with 11 bases identical to TRBD2. The germline V gene has CDR1 LNHDA and CDR2 SQIVND (reference sequence). This CDR3 region has 14 residues. J lost 3 bases, V lost 9 bases, and 3 bases had no gene match. CDR3 in DNA: TGTGCCAGCCGACTAGCGGGATACACCGGGGAGCTGTTTTTT. It is translated as CASRLAGYTGELFF.

The rearrangement uses TRBV28 and TRBJ1-4; D is possibly TRBD1 (5 bases). V dropped 0 bases and J dropped 0 bases, with 8 bases sitting between them. Germline V gene data show CDR1 as MDHEN and CDR2 as SYDVKM. The CDR3 loop spans 16 amino acids. Here the CDR3 reads CASSLWGGATNEKLFF. For the CDR3, the DNA is TGTGCCAGCAGTTTATGGGGGGGGGCAACTAATGAAAAACTGTTTTTT. Drawing the rest from reference TRBV28 and TRBJ1-4, the complete variable domain is DVKVTQSSRYLVKRTGEKVFLECVQDMDHENMFWYRQDPGLGLRLIYFSYDVKMKEKGDIPEGYSVSREKKERFSLILESASTNQTSMYLCASSLWGGATNEKLFFGSGTQLSVL.